What follows describes a single TCR beta chain. It was with random hexamers that about 0.45 to 1 ug RNA was reverse transcribed. TCRdb re-called the immunoSEQ multiplex PCR reads through MiXCR, storing one row per CDR3 protein. The data contain about 66,000 distinct CDR3 sequences, around 96% of them seen just once; the ten biggest clones take up under 0.6%. Germline V gives CDR1 PRHDT, CDR2 FYEKMQ (reference sequence). This CDR3 is 16 amino acids long. V gave up 1 base and J gave up 5 bases, with 18 bases separating them. The sample comes from a study of CD8 T cells in Susac syndrome. The multiple sclerosis control cohort comprised treatment-naive individuals presenting with stable or active relapsing-remitting disease.

V gene TRBV13 combines with J gene TRBJ2-7; D call uncertain. The sample was CD8+ T cells from PBMCs. The clonotype was recovered from a human donor with multiple sclerosis. The CDR3 region has the DNA TGTGCCAGCAGCTTAGATACGGGCAGCAAAAGCCACGAGCAGTACTTC. This sequence encodes CASSLDTGSKSHEQYF. Based on the CDR3 plus reference TRBV13 and TRBJ2-7, the full variable domain is AAGVIQSPRHLIKEKRETATLKCYPIPRHDTVYWYQQGPGQDPQFLISFYEKMQSDKGSIPDRFSAQQFSDYHSELNMSSLELGDSALYFCASSLDTGSKSHEQYFGPGTRLTVT.